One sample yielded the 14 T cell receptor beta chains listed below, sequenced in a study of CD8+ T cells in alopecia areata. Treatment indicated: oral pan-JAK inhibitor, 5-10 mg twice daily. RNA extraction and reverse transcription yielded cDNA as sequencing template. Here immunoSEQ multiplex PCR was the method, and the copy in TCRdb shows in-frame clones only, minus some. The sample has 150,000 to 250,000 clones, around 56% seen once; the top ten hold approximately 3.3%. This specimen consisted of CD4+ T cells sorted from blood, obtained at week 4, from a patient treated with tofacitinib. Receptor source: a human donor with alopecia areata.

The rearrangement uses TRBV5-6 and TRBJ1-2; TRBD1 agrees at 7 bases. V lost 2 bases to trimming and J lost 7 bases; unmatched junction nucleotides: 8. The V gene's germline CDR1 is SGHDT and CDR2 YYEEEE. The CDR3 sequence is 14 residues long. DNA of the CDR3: TGTGCCAGCAGCTTTACTACAGGGGATGGTGGCTACACCTTC. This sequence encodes CASSFTTGDGGYTF.

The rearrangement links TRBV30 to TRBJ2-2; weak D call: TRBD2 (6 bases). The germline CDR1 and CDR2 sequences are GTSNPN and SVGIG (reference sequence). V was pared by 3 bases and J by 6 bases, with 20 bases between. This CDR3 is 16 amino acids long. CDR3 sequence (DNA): TGTGCCTGGAGGGCCCGGGGACTTCGGGGTTCCGGGGAGCTGTTTTTT. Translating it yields CAWRARGLRGSGELFF. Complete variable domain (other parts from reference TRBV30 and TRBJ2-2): SQTIHQWPATLVQPVGSPLSLECTVEGTSNPNLYWYRQAAGRGLQLLFYSVGIGQISSEVPQNLSASRPQDRQFILSSKKLLLSDSGFYLCAWRARGLRGSGELFFGEGSRLTVL.

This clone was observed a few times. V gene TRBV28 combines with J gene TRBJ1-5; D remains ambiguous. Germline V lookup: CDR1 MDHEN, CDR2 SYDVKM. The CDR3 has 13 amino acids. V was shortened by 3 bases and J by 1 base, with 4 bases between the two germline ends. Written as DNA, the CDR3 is TGTGCCAGCAGTTTGCCAAGCAATCAGCCCCAGCATTTT. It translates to CASSLPSNQPQHF.

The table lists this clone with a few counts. CDR3 sequence: CAWSADREQFF. The CDR3 nucleotides read TGTGCCTGGAGTGCGGACAGGGAACAGTTCTTC. This chain links TRBV30 with TRBJ2-1; 8 nucleotides align to TRBD1. Germline V gene sequence: CDR1 GTSNPN, CDR2 SVGIG (reference sequence). This CDR3 has 11 residues. V shed 1 base, J shed 13 bases, and the junction held 3 bases outside the gene matches. The variable domain in full, completed from reference TRBV30 and TRBJ2-1, reads SQTIHQWPATLVQPVGSPLSLECTVEGTSNPNLYWYRQAAGRGLQLLFYSVGIGQISSEVPQNLSASRPQDRQFILSSKKLLLSDSGFYLCAWSADREQFFGPGTRLTVL.

The CDR3 is CASSQDAWTVFAQYF. For the CDR3, the DNA is TGCGCCAGCAGCCAAGATGCCTGGACAGTTTTTGCGCAGTATTTT. This chain uses TRBV4-1 with TRBJ2-3, with D perhaps matching TRBD1 (6 bases). CDR1 is MGHRA, CDR2 YSYEKL, per germline. This CDR3 is 15 amino acids long. Trimming removed 0 bases from V and 10 bases from J, with 17 bases in between.

The CDR3 DNA follows: TGTGCCACCAGCAGAGACCAGGGGGGCTATGGCTACACCTTC. Protein sequence: CATSRDQGGYGYTF. The chain couples TRBV15 to TRBJ1-2; 7 bases align to TRBD1. In germline, CDR1 is LNHNV, CDR2 YYDKDF (reference sequence). The CDR3 is 14 amino acids. V lost 0 bases and J lost 4; bases outside the gene matches: 2.

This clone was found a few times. CDR3 protein: CSALQVPPLHF. The CDR3, as DNA: TGCAGTGCGCTTCAGGTGCCACCCCTCCACTTT. This chain links TRBV20-1 with TRBJ1-6; D remains ambiguous. The CDR3 runs to 11 residues. The germline CDR1 and CDR2 sequences are DFQATT and SNEGSKA (reference sequence). V lost 6 bases and J lost 11, with 11 bases in between.

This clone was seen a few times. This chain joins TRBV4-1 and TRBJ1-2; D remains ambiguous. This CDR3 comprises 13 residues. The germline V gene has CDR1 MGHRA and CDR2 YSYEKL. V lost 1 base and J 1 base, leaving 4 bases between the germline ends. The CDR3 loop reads CASSQGLNYGYTF. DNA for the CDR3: TGCGCCAGCAGCCAAGGACTTAACTATGGCTACACCTTC.

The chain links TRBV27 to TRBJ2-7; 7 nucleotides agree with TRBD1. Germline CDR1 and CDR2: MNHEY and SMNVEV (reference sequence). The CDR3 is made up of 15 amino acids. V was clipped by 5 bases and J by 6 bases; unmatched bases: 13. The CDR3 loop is CASSRKGVRGLEQYF. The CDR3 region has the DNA TGTGCCAGCAGTCGAAAGGGGGTTAGGGGGCTCGAGCAGTACTTC.

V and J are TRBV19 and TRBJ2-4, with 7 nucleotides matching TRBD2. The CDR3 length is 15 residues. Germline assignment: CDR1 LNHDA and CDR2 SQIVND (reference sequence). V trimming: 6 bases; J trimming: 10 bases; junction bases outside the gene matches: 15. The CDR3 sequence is CASSDPAGDRDIQYF. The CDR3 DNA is TGTGCCAGTAGCGACCCGGCGGGGGACCGAGATATTCAGTACTTC.

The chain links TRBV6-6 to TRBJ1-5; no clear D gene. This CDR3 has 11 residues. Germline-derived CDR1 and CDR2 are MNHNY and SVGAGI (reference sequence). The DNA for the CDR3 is TGTACCACCGGGAGCAATCAGCCCCAGCATTTT. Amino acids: CTTGSNQPQHF.

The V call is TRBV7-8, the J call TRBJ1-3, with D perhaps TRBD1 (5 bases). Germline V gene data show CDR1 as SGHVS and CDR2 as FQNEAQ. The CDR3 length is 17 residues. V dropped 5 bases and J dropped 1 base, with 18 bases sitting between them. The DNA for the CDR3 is TGTGCCAGCAGCCCCACAAGCGGGACCTTATCTGGAAACACCATATATTTT. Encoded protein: CASSPTSGTLSGNTIYF.

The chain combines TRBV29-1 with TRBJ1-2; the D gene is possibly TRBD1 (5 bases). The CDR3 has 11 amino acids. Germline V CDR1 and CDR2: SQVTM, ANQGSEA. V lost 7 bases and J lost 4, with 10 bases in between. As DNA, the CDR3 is TGCAGCGGGGGACTGGGCTATGGCTACACCTTC. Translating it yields CSGGLGYGYTF.

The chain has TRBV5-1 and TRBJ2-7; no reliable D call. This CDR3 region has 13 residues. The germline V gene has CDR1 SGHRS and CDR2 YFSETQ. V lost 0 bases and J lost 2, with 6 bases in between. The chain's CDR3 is CASSLASPYEQYF. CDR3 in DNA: TGCGCCAGCAGCTTGGCCAGTCCCTACGAGCAGTACTTC.